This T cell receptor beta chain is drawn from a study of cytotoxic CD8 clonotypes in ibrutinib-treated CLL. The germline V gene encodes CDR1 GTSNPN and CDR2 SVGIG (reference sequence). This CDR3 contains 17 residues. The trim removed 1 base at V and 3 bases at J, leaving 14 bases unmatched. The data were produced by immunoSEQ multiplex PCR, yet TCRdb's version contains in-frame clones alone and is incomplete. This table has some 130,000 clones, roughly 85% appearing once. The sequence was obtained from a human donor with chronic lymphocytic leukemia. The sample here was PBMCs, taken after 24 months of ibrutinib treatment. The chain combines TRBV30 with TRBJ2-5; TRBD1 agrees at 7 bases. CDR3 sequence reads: CAWSDHPPTGPKETQYF. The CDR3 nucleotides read TGTGCCTGGAGTGACCACCCTCCGACAGGGCCCAAAGAGACCCAGTACTTC. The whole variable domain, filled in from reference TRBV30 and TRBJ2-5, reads SQTIHQWPATLVQPVGSPLSLECTVEGTSNPNLYWYRQAAGRGLQLLFYSVGIGQISSEVPQNLSASRPQDRQFILSSKKLLLSDSGFYLCAWSDHPPTGPKETQYFGPGTRLLVL.